The 14 T cell receptor beta chains reported below all come from one sample, sequenced in a study of blood T cell repertoires in COVID-19. Assay used: immunoSEQ multiplex PCR; TCRdb lists only in-frame clones, some missing. This repertoire shows around 700,000 clones, over 80% found once; its top ten account for about 0.24%. Material for sequencing was peripheral blood. The receptor source for this set is a woman aged 18-30 years with acute or convalescent COVID-19.

This clone is a singleton in its sample. J is TRBJ2-7 and V is TRBV7-9, with no clear D. The CDR3 runs 13 residues. Between the trimmed V and J ends, which lost 4 bases and 6 bases, there was a span of 13 bases. Germline CDR1 reads SEHNR; CDR2 reads FQNEAQ (reference sequence). In DNA form, the CDR3 reads TGTGCCAGCAGCTCTTACCGGGTCCCCGAGCAGTACTTC. Its translation: CASSSYRVPEQYF.

This clone has a single count. This rearrangement joins TRBV6-1 to TRBJ2-3; TRBD1 matches 7 bases. Germline lookup yields CDR1 MNHNS and CDR2 SASEGT. J was trimmed by 2 bases and V by 2 bases; bases with no gene match: 7. The CDR3 is 16 amino acids. The CDR3 protein is CASSEKTGPVTDTQYF. The CDR3 nucleotides read TGTGCCAGCAGTGAAAAGACAGGGCCCGTCACAGATACGCAGTATTTT.

The chain couples TRBV6-5 to TRBJ2-2; 7 nucleotides align to TRBD1. With V trimmed by 8 bases and J by 2 bases, 8 bases remained unmatched. The CDR3 sequence is 15 residues long. Per germline, CDR1 MNHEY and CDR2 SVGAGI. The CDR3 sequence is CASDDGTDNTGELFF. The CDR3 DNA is TGTGCCAGCGACGACGGGACAGACAACACCGGGGAGCTGTTTTTT.

V is TRBV13 and J is TRBJ1-2; D call uncertain. CDR1 is PRHDT and CDR2 is FYEKMQ in the germline V gene (reference sequence). There are 12 residues in the CDR3. V gave up 0 bases and J gave up 7 bases, with 6 bases separating them. The CDR3 region has the DNA TGTGCCAGCAGCTTAGGAGCTATTGGCTACACCTTC. Its protein product is CASSLGAIGYTF.

The chain couples TRBV5-1 to TRBJ1-1; D is possibly TRBD1 (5 bases). V was cut by 3 bases and J by 11 bases, with 14 bases left in between. This CDR3 region has 12 residues. Germline assignment: CDR1 SGHRS and CDR2 YFSETQ. CDR3: CASSSERGQAFF. The CDR3 nucleotides read TGCGCCAGCAGCTCGGAAAGGGGCCAGGCTTTCTTT.

This rearrangement joins TRBV7-3 to TRBJ1-6; TRBD1 matches at 7 bases. The CDR3 consists of 14 residues. J lost 10 bases, V lost 2 bases, and 5 bases had no gene match. CDR1 is SGHTA and CDR2 is FQGTGA in the germline V gene. This chain's CDR3 is CASSLQGGQSPLHF. The CDR3 DNA follows: TGTGCCAGCAGCTTACAAGGGGGCCAATCACCCCTCCACTTT.

The chain has TRBV2 and TRBJ1-1; tentatively, D is TRBD1 (5 bases). V lost 2 bases and J 3 bases, leaving 10 bases between the germline ends. The germline gives CDR1 SNHLY, CDR2 FYNNEI. This CDR3 spans 14 amino acids. The CDR3 DNA reads TGTGCCAGCAGTGAATCCCGACAGCACACTGAAGCTTTCTTT. Translation: CASSESRQHTEAFF.

The chain has TRBV11-3 and TRBJ2-1; 9 positions match TRBD1. Per the germline V gene, CDR1 is SGHNT and CDR2 is YENEEA. The ends lost 0 bases at V and 8 bases at J; junction bases unmatched: 5. CDR3 length equals 15 residues. The CDR3 loop reads CASSLDRTGADEQFF. The CDR3 region has the DNA TGTGCCAGCAGCTTAGATCGGACAGGGGCGGATGAGCAGTTCTTC.

This chain links TRBV11-3 with TRBJ2-7, with 8 bases matching TRBD1. The CDR3 runs to 14 residues. Germline-derived CDR1 and CDR2 are SGHNT and YENEEA. J gave up 5 bases and V 5 bases, and 8 bases lay outside the gene matches. The CDR3 sequence is CASSPQGARDEQYF. CDR3 in DNA: TGTGCCAGCAGCCCCCAGGGGGCTAGGGACGAGCAGTACTTC.

The chain joins TRBV30 to TRBJ1-2; unclear D gene. CDR3 size: 13 residues. The V and J ends lost 0 bases and 9 bases respectively, with 14 bases between them. Germline CDR1 GTSNPN, CDR2 SVGIG (reference sequence). CDR3 nucleotide sequence: TGTGCCTGGAGTGTACCCGGAGGCAGCAGCTACACCTTC. Its protein is CAWSVPGGSSYTF.

The gene calls are TRBV2 and TRBJ1-2, with D perhaps matching TRBD1 (6 bases). V lost 4 bases, J lost 3 bases, and 9 bases lay in between. This CDR3 is 13 amino acids long. Germline V lookup: CDR1 SNHLY, CDR2 FYNNEI. DNA for the CDR3: TGTGCCAGCAGTGGGACAGTCCACTATGGCTACACCTTC. Translation: CASSGTVHYGYTF.

The chain carries TRBV9 and TRBJ1-1, with D uncertain. Between the trimmed V and J ends, which lost 0 bases and 0 bases, there was a span of 3 bases. Looked up from germline, CDR1 is SGDLS and CDR2 is YYNGEE. CDR3 length: 13 amino acids. The CDR3: CASSVAMNTEAFF. The CDR3 region has the DNA TGTGCCAGCAGCGTAGCTATGAACACTGAAGCTTTCTTT.

Regarding this clone: An end of the junction does not agree with germline; a read error may underlie this. J is TRBJ2-1 and V is TRBV7-2; 12 bases fit TRBD2. The length of the CDR3 is 16 residues. Germline-derived CDR1 and CDR2 are SGHTA and FQGNSA. This chain's CDR3 is CASSLVPSGGARVRVF. Here the CDR3 DNA reads TGTGCCAGCAGCTTAGTACCTAGCGGGGGGGCCAGGGTCAGGGTCTTC. Complete variable domain (other parts from reference TRBV7-2 and TRBJ2-1): GAGVSQSPSNKVTEKGKDVELRCDPISGHTALYWYRQSLGQGLEFLIYFQGNSAPDKSGLPSDRFSAERTGGSVSTLTIQRTQQEDSAVYLCASSLVPSGGARVRVFGPGTRLTVL.

V gene TRBV19 combines with J gene TRBJ1-1; weak D call: TRBD1 (5 bases). The CDR3 extends over 14 amino acids. CDR1 is LNHDA and CDR2 is SQIVND in the germline V gene (reference sequence). V was clipped by 5 bases and J by 1 base, with 11 bases between them. The CDR3 region has the DNA TGTGCCAGTAGTCAGGGCAGGGAGAACACTGAAGCTTTCTTT. The encoded protein is CASSQGRENTEAFF.